Included here is one TCR beta chain sequence, with context. What it binds is unknown. The PCR used 60 Vbeta and 13 Jbeta primers. Libraries were prepared by immunoSEQ multiplex PCR; TCRdb keeps only in-frame clonotypes and omits some of them. The sample lists around 200,000 clones, over 70% occurring once. The CDR3 covers 16 residues. V lost 6 bases and J lost 7; bases outside the gene matches: 13. Germline CDR1 and CDR2: MNHEY and SMNVEV (reference sequence). This sample is part of a study of cytomegalovirus exposure and HLA in healthy donors. Study-wide points: Equally common other TCR beta chains were less clonally expanded than HLA-associated ones, a later analysis found. The study had only CMV serostatus as immune exposure information.

The chain uses TRBV27 and TRBJ2-3, with 10 nucleotides matching TRBD2. The sequenced material came from PBMCs. This clonotype was obtained from a woman aged 60-75 years in good health and CMV-seropositive. In nucleotides, the CDR3 is TGTGCCAGCAGGGTAGAGAGCGGGGGGGCCTGGTATACGCAGTATTTT. Translation gives CASRVESGGAWYTQYF.